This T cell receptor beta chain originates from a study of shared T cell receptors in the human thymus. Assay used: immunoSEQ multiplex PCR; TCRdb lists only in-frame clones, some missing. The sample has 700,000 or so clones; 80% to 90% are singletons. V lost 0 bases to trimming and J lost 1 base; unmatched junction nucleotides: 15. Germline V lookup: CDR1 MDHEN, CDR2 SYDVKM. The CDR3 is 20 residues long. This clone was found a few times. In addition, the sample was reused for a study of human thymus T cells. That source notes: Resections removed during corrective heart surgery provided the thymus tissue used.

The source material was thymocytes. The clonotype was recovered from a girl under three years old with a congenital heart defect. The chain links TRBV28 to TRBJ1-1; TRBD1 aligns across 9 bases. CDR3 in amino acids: CASSLCRPTGGPPPNTEAFF. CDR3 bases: TGTGCCAGCAGTTTATGTCGCCCCACAGGGGGCCCTCCCCCGAACACTGAAGCTTTCTTT.